A selection of T cell receptor beta chains follows, all from one sample in a study of blood T cell repertoires in COVID-19. The repertoire was sequenced with immunoSEQ multiplex PCR; TCRdb's copy has only in-frame clones and lacks some. The profile covers roughly 150,000 clones, with approximately 90% appearing a single time and around 4.6% taken by the ten largest. Material: peripheral blood. These receptors all come from a human donor in a cohort sampled during active COVID-19. Both conserved end residues are part of each CDR3. D genes are given only for firm matches. Only some rows state a clone size, as once, few, many or a class for expanded clones.

NA,TRBV11-2,NA,TRBJ2-4,14,CASSQPRRRDIQYF,TGTGCCAGCAGCCAACCCCGGCGCCGGGACATTCAGTACTTC
NA,TRBV27,NA,TRBJ2-1,16,CASSPIRAGRYNEQFF,TGTGCCAGCAGTCCCATCCGGGCTGGGAGGTACAATGAGCAGTTCTTC
few,TRBV28,TRBD1,TRBJ2-5,14,CASTPTGVKETQYF,TGTGCCAGCACCCCGACAGGGGTAAAAGAGACCCAGTACTTC
NA,TRBV6-5,NA,TRBJ1-1,14,CAAGGGRGYIEAFF,TGTGCCGCCGGGGGGGGGCGCGGGTATATTGAAGCTTTCTTT
NA,TRBV7-9,TRBD1,TRBJ2-7,14,CASSTGQGADEQYF,TGTGCCAGCAGCACGGGACAGGGGGCAGACGAGCAGTACTTC
NA,TRBV4-1,NA,TRBJ2-2,16,CASSQDGLANTGELFF,TGCGCCAGCAGCCAAGATGGACTGGCCAACACCGGGGAGCTGTTTTTT
NA,TRBV11-2,NA,TRBJ2-5,16,CASSLLLGTRQETQYF,TGTGCCAGCAGCTTACTGCTGGGGACAAGACAAGAGACCCAGTACTTC
NA,TRBV6-5,NA,TRBJ1-5,15,CASGHGWQGNQPQHF,TGTGCCAGCGGTCATGGGTGGCAGGGTAATCAGCCCCAGCATTTT
once,TRBV7-9,TRBD2,TRBJ2-7,15,CASSKSSGSGYEQYF,TGTGCCAGCAGCAAATCTAGCGGGAGTGGTTACGAGCAGTACTTC
NA,TRBV7-2,TRBD1,TRBJ1-2,14,CASSPLTTGYGYTF,TGTGCCAGCAGCCCTCTAACGACAGGGTATGGCTACACCTTC
NA,TRBV9,TRBD1,TRBJ2-1,14,CASSTTTGFNEQFF,TGTGCCAGCAGCACTACGACAGGGTTCAATGAGCAGTTCTTC
few,TRBV7-9,NA,TRBJ1-1,16,CASSSPPGGTNTEAFF,TGTGCCAGCAGCTCCCCCCCGGGAGGGACGAACACTGAAGCTTTCTTT
NA,TRBV5-1,NA,TRBJ1-1,14,CASSGSTGNTEAFF,TGCGCCAGCAGCGGATCGACTGGGAACACTGAAGCTTTCTTT
NA,TRBV30,NA,TRBJ1-3,18,CAWTDSGFGRYSGNTIYF,TGTGCCTGGACCGATAGCGGGTTCGGGCGGTACTCTGGAAACACCATATATTTT
NA,TRBV6-5,TRBD2,TRBJ2-7,13,CASTLAGGYEQYF,TGTGCCAGCACCCTAGCGGGGGGATACGAGCAGTACTTC
NA,TRBV6-2/TRBV6-3,NA,TRBJ2-2,12,CASSPLPGELFF,TGTGCCAGCAGCCCCCTCCCCGGGGAGCTGTTTTTT
NA,TRBV28,TRBD1,TRBJ2-3,13,CATFGTGINTQYF,TGTGCCACTTTTGGGACAGGGATAAATACGCAGTATTTT
few,TRBV3-1/TRBV3-2,NA,TRBJ1-6,16,CASSQGRAEDNSPLHF,TGTGCCAGCAGCCAAGGCAGGGCTGAAGATAATTCACCCCTCCACTTT
NA,TRBV18,TRBD1,TRBJ2-5,15,CASSNRGRDLETQYF,TGTGCCAGCTCAAACAGGGGTCGGGACCTAGAGACCCAGTACTTC
many,TRBV6-5,NA,TRBJ1-6,14,CASSDRWMNSPLHF,TGTGCCAGCAGCGACAGGTGGATGAATTCACCCCTCCACTTT
NA,TRBV7-8,NA,TRBJ2-7,15,CASSLEGGQNYEQYF,TGTGCCAGCAGCTTAGAGGGGGGACAGAACTACGAGCAGTACTTC
few,TRBV7-9,NA,TRBJ1-1,12,CASSAGSGEAFF,TGTGCCAGCAGCGCAGGTAGTGGTGAAGCTTTCTTT
once,TRBV6-4,NA,TRBJ2-3,16,CASSAVGGPSTDTQYF,TGTGCCAGCAGTGCCGTCGGAGGACCTAGCACAGATACGCAGTATTTT
NA,TRBV9,TRBD1,TRBJ1-4,16,CASSVALGTGEEKLFF,TGTGCCAGCAGCGTAGCTTTAGGGACAGGGGAGGAAAAACTGTTTTTT
NA,TRBV19,NA,TRBJ1-6,13,CASSIQGNSPLHF,TGTGCCAGTAGTATTCAGGGAAATTCACCCCTCCACTTT
once,TRBV6-6,TRBD2,TRBJ2-5,16,CASSSAALAGQETQYF,TGTGCCAGCAGCTCGGCAGCACTAGCGGGACAAGAGACCCAGTACTTC
NA,TRBV20-1,NA,TRBJ2-5,11,CTVGGQETQYF,TGCACCGTCGGGGGTCAAGAGACCCAGTACTTC
NA,TRBV5-1,NA,TRBJ1-1,20,CASSLRATGKYTSMNTEAFF,TGCGCCAGCAGCTTAAGAGCCACAGGGAAATACACCTCCATGAACACTGAAGCTTTCTTT
few,TRBV27,TRBD1,TRBJ2-2,14,CASSPGQGYGELFF,TGTGCCAGCAGCCCCGGACAGGGCTACGGGGAGCTGTTTTTT
NA,TRBV10-3,NA,TRBJ2-3,13,CASYDTYTDTQYF,TGTGCCTCCTATGACACCTACACAGATACGCAGTATTTT
NA,TRBV9,NA,TRBJ2-3,12,CASSPNMDTQYF,TGTGCCAGCAGCCCCAACATGGATACGCAGTATTTT
NA,TRBV28,NA,TRBJ1-2,16,CASSSPGGGLLGGYTF,TGTGCCAGCAGTTCACCCGGAGGAGGTCTCTTAGGTGGCTACACCTTC
NA,TRBV5-1,NA,TRBJ2-3,13,CASRLEEPDTQYF,TGCGCCAGCAGGTTGGAGGAGCCCGATACGCAGTATTTT
NA,TRBV7-6,NA,TRBJ2-1,13,CASSLGGANEQFF,TGTGCCAGCAGCTTAGGAGGCGCCAATGAGCAGTTCTTC
NA,TRBV9,NA,TRBJ2-3,15,CASSVVGALTDTQYF,TGTGCCAGCAGCGTAGTGGGGGCCCTCACAGATACGCAGTATTTT
NA,TRBV3-1/TRBV3-2,TRBD2,TRBJ2-7,15,CASSQVSGGVYEQYF,TGTGCCAGCAGCCAGGTCAGCGGGGGGGTCTACGAGCAGTACTTC
NA,TRBV4-2,NA,TRBJ1-2,14,CASSQGDFRDGYTF,TGTGCCAGCAGCCAAGGAGATTTTCGGGATGGCTACACCTTC
NA,TRBV10-3,NA,TRBJ1-3,14,CAILYHRVANTIYF,TGTGCCATCCTCTATCACAGGGTAGCAAACACCATATATTTT
NA,TRBV7-9,NA,TRBJ2-3,16,CASSLESEPRGDTQYF,TGTGCCAGCAGCTTAGAATCGGAGCCCAGAGGAGATACGCAGTATTTT
NA,TRBV7-3,TRBD1,TRBJ1-1,15,CASSLAGGENTEAFF,TGTGCCAGCAGCTTGGCAGGGGGCGAGAACACTGAAGCTTTCTTT
NA,TRBV24-1,NA,TRBJ2-7,14,CATSKSGKSYEQYF,TGTGCCACCAGTAAGTCCGGGAAATCCTACGAGCAGTACTTC
few,TRBV7-3,NA,TRBJ2-2,15,CASSLQRANTGELFF,TGTGCCAGCAGCCTCCAGCGGGCAAACACCGGGGAGCTGTTTTTT
NA,TRBV28,NA,TRBJ2-3,14,CASSGPLDTNTQYF,TGTGCCAGCAGTGGGCCGTTAGACACGAATACGCAGTATTTT
NA,TRBV25-1,NA,TRBJ1-1,16,CASSEVSQGLGTEAFF,TGTGCCAGCAGTGAGGTTTCACAGGGCTTGGGAACTGAAGCTTTCTTT
once,TRBV19,TRBD1,TRBJ1-4,16,CASSPQTGFANEKLFF,TGTGCCAGTAGTCCGCAGACAGGGTTCGCTAATGAAAAACTGTTTTTT
NA,TRBV28,NA,TRBJ1-1,13,CASSSTGAFEAFF,TGTGCCAGCAGTTCGACAGGTGCCTTTGAAGCTTTCTTT
NA,TRBV5-1,NA,TRBJ1-1,16,CASSLASSGGNTEAFF,TGCGCCAGCAGCTTGGCCTCCAGCGGTGGGAACACTGAAGCTTTCTTT
NA,TRBV5-1,TRBD1,TRBJ1-1,16,CASSHGRDRYTTEAFF,TGCGCCAGCAGCCATGGCCGGGACAGGTATACCACTGAAGCTTTCTTT
NA,TRBV28,TRBD1,TRBJ1-4,16,CASSLAVGQGSEKLFF,TGTGCCAGCAGTTTAGCGGTGGGACAGGGGTCTGAAAAACTGTTTTTT
NA,TRBV5-1,TRBD1,TRBJ1-1,17,CASSIRDRGYKATEAFF,TGCGCCAGCAGCATCCGGGACAGGGGATATAAAGCGACTGAAGCTTTCTTT
NA,TRBV24-1,TRBD1,TRBJ2-7,15,CATSDPGQGTYEQYF,TGTGCCACCAGTGATCCGGGACAGGGTACCTACGAGCAGTACTTC
once,TRBV12-3/TRBV12-4,NA,TRBJ2-1,13,CASSFGAYNEQFF,TGTGCCAGCAGTTTTGGGGCGTACAATGAGCAGTTCTTC
NA,TRBV28,TRBD2,TRBJ2-7,15,CASSSLSGTTYEQYF,TGTGCCAGCAGTTCTCTTAGCGGGACAACCTACGAGCAGTACTTC
NA,TRBV9,TRBD1,TRBJ2-1,16,CASSPRGDRGYNEQFF,TGTGCCAGCAGCCCCCGGGGGGACAGGGGCTACAATGAGCAGTTCTTC